This T cell receptor beta chain was sequenced during a study of sequential checkpoint blockade in melanoma. The wider study: First-line arms were nivolumab then ipilimumab, or the reverse, randomized 1:1.

Trimming cost V 0 bases and J 10 bases; bases outside gene matches: 9. The germline V gene encodes CDR1 LNHNV and CDR2 YYDKDF (reference sequence). This CDR3 is built from 16 residues. Treatment described: randomized to nivolumab then ipilimumab (arm A) or the reverse (arm B). Assay: immunoSEQ multiplex PCR; the TCRdb copy retains only in-frame clones and omits some. The data hold around 10,000 clones, with around three quarters observed a single time. This sample comprised CD8+ T cells sorted from blood (inferred from file names), obtained from a patient given nivolumab and ipilimumab in sequence. The V call is TRBV15, the J call TRBJ2-2; 9 bases fit TRBD2. The sequence was obtained from a human donor with melanoma. The CDR3: CATSRDRPSGKLELFF. The CDR3 DNA sequence: TGTGCCACCAGCAGAGATAGGCCTAGCGGGAAGCTGGAGCTGTTTTTT. Full variable domain (remainder filled in from reference TRBV15 and TRBJ2-2): DAMVIQNPRYQVTQFGKPVTLSCSQTLNHNVMYWYQQKSSQAPKLLFHYYDKDFNNEADTPDNFQSRRPNTSFCFLDIRSPGLGDTAMYLCATSRDRPSGKLELFFGEGSRLTVL.